Here is one T cell receptor beta chain with its context. The target antigen is unknown. Only in-frame clones appear in the TCRdb table, and some are missing; sequencing was by immunoSEQ multiplex PCR. The sample lists 160,000 or so clones; roughly 89% were seen once. With 6 bases removed from V and 0 bases from J, the gap between germline ends came to 15 bases. This CDR3 contains 16 residues. Germline lookup yields CDR1 SNHLY and CDR2 FYNNEI. These data originate in a study of T cell responses to AZD1222 COVID-19 vaccine. General study findings and limits: It should be noted that donors were predominantly white British and more often female, and clonal diversity was possibly underestimated.

The clonotype comes from an adult in good health. The chain employs TRBV2 and TRBJ1-3, with a possible D match to TRBD1 (6 bases). The sample here was peripheral blood, taken on day 0 of AZD1222 vaccination. CDR3 in amino acids: CASREQGPISGNTIYF. CDR3 DNA: TGTGCCAGCAGGGAACAGGGACCCATCTCTGGAAACACCATATATTTT.